The text below deals with one T cell receptor beta chain. Trimming at V came to 6 bases and at J to 10 bases, leaving 9 bases not matched to a gene. The CDR3 totals 14 residues. From germline, CDR1 is MNHEY and CDR2 SMNVEV (reference sequence). The record originates from a study of blood T cell repertoires in COVID-19. In the study overall: Samples came from the United States, Italy and Spain, spanning acute and convalescent COVID-19. PBMCs, B-cell-depleted T cells, or T cells provided the cDNA or gDNA that made up the material.

In the original analysis: Amplification with reference gene primers provided the estimates of nucleated cell counts. Produced via immunoSEQ multiplex PCR; TCRdb's table is partial and in-frame only. That table supplies the V and J calls and clone size; D and trimming were determined from the DNA. The data contain approximately 78,000 clones, just over 90% of them singletons. The TCR was taken from a man in his forties or fifties with COVID-19, enrolled during active disease. The sequenced sample consisted of peripheral blood. The chain has TRBV27 and TRBJ1-4; 9 bases are a match to TRBD1. The CDR3 loop is CASRREDRGGKLFF. The CDR3 nucleotides read TGTGCCAGCAGACGAGAGGACAGGGGCGGAAAACTGTTTTTT.